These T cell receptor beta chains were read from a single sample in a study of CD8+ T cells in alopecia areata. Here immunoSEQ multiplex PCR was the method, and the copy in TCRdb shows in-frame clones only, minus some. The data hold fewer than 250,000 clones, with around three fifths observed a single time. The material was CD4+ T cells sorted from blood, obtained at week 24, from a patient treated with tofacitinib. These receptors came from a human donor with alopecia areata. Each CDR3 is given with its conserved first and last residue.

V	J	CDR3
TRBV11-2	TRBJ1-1	CASSFERGEAFF
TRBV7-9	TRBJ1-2	CASSSPTVTNYGYTF
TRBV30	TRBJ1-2	CAWSGQSDYGYTF
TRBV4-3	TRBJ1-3	CASSHRLGNTIYF
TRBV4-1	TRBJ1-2	CASSQEGYGYTF
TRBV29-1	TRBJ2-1	CSVGPTGSSYNEQFF
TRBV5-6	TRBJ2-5	CASSLMGAETQYF
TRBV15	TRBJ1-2	CATSTRATGYGYTF
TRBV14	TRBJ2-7	CASRLTGQGAYEQYF
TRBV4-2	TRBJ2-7	CASSLPGTEGLHEQYF
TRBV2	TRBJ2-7	CASSEALAGAYEQYF
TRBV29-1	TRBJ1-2	CSAEGGQGYGYTF
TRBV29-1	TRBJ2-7	CSVGGTLEEQYF
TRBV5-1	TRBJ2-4	CASSLEGALAKNIQYF
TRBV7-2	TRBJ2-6	CASSSRQGGSGANVLTF
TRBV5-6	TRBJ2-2	CASSSQRAGELFF
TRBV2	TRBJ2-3	CASSEAKGRTDTQYF
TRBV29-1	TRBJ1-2	CSVDPGTGSYGYTF
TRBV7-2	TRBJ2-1	CASIGRGGYNEQFF
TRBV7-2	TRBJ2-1	CASSFSREQFF
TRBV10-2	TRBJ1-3	CASSAGGTGNTIYF
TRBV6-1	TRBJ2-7	CASSDPGTAPYEQYF
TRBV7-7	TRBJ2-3	CASSRSGGSTDTQYF